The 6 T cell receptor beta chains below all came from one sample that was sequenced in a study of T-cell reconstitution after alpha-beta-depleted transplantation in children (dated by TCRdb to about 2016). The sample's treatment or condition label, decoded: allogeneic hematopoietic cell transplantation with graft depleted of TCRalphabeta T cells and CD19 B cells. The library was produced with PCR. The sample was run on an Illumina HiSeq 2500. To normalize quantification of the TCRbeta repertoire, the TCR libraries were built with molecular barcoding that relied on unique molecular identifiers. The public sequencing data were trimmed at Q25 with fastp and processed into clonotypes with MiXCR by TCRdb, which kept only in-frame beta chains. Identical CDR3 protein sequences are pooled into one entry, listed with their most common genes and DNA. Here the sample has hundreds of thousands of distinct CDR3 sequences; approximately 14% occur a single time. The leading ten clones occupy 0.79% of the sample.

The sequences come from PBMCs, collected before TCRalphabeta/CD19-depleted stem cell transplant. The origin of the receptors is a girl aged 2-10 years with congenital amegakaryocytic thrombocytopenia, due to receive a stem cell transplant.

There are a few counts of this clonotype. The CDR3 DNA follows: TGCAGCGTTGATGGGACTAGCAGCTCCTACAATGAGCAGTTCTTC. It translates to CSVDGTSSSYNEQFF. The rearrangement links TRBV29-1 to TRBJ2-1; 9 bases align to TRBD2. Looked up from germline, CDR1 is SQVTM and CDR2 is ANQGSEA. Germline trimming cut 3 bases from V and 0 bases from J; bases unmatched to any gene: 3. CDR3 length equals 15 residues.

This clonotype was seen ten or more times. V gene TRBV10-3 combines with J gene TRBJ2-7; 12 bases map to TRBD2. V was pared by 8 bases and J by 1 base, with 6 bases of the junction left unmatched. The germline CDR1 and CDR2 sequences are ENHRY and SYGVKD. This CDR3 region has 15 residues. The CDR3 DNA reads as TGTGCCATCGCCGGACTAGCGGGGATTTCCTACGAGCAGTACTTC. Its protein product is CAIAGLAGISYEQYF.

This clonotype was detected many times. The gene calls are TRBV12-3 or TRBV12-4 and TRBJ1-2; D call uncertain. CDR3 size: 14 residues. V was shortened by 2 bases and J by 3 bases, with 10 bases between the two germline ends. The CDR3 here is CASSLRRKDYGYTF. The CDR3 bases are TGTGCCAGCAGTTTACGGCGGAAGGACTATGGCTACACCTTC.

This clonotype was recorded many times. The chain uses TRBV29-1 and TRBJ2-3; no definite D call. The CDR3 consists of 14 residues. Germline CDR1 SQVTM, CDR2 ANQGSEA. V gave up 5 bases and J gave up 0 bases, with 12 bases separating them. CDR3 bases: TGCAGCGTTTCCTGGGTTCCAAGCACAGATACGCAGTATTTT. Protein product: CSVSWVPSTDTQYF.

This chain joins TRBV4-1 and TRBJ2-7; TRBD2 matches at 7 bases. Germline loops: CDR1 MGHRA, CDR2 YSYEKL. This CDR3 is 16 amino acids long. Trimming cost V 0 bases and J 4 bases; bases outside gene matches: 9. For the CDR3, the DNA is TGCGCCAGCAGCCAAGATTTTAGCGGGTCTATTTACGAGCAGTACTTC. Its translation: CASSQDFSGSIYEQYF.

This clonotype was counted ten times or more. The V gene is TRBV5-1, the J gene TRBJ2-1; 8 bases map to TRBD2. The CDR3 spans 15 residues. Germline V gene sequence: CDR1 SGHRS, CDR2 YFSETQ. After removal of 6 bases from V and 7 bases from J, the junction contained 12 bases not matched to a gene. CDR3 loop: CASNMAGGSGNEQFF. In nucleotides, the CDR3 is TGCGCCAGCAATATGGCGGGAGGTAGCGGGAATGAGCAGTTCTTC.